A selection of T cell receptor beta chains follows, all from one sample in a study of T cell changes during pregnancy in multiple sclerosis. TCRdb's table, derived via immunoSEQ multiplex PCR, lists solely in-frame clones and lacks some. The data show over 50,000 clones, with approximately 90% seen just once and around 0.85% held by the top ten. The material sequenced was peripheral blood, taken in the first trimester of pregnancy. Receptors were obtained from a female donor in good health, enrolled as a control in a pregnancy study. Each CDR3 is given with its conserved first and last residue. The order of the fields is clone size, J gene, V gene, D gene, CDR3 protein, CDR3 DNA. A D gene is named only where the DNA matches it firmly. Some rows have no size entry. The others give once, few or many, or a class for an expanded clone.

once | TRBJ2-5 | TRBV7-9 | - | CASSFHRDQETQYF | TGTGCCAGCAGCTTCCACAGGGACCAAGAGACCCAGTACTTC
- | TRBJ1-2 | TRBV18 | TRBD1 | CASSPLGQGRDGYTF | TGTGCCAGCTCACCTCTAGGACAGGGTCGTGATGGCTACACCTTC
once | TRBJ2-7 | TRBV7-3 | - | CASSQGFSYEQYF | TGTGCCAGCAGCCAGGGGTTTTCCTACGAGCAGTACTTC
- | TRBJ2-5 | TRBV5-8 | TRBD1 | CASSIGQDQETQYF | TGTGCCAGCAGCATTGGACAGGACCAAGAGACCCAGTACTTC
- | TRBJ1-2 | TRBV11-2 | - | CASSLDRGSYGYTF | TGTGCCAGCAGCTTAGATCGCGGAAGCTATGGCTACACCTTC
- | TRBJ2-3 | TRBV7-2 | TRBD2 | CASSLGGGGTGTDTQYF | TGTGCCAGCAGCTTAGGAGGCGGGGGTACGGGCACAGATACGCAGTATTTT
- | TRBJ2-5 | TRBV2 | TRBD1 | CASATGGYQETQYF | TGTGCCAGCGCGACAGGGGGCTACCAAGAGACCCAGTACTTC
- | TRBJ1-4 | TRBV2 | - | CASSGGLFVLFF | TGTGCCAGCAGTGGGGGCCTTTTTGTACTGTTTTTT
- | TRBJ2-7 | TRBV7-2 | TRBD1 | CASRRGFGTGSYEQYF | TGTGCCAGCAGGAGGGGGTTTGGGACAGGGTCCTACGAGCAGTACTTC
- | TRBJ1-3 | TRBV4-3 | TRBD1 | CASSQDYRGLGNTIYF | TGCGCCAGCAGCCAAGATTACAGGGGGCTTGGAAACACCATATATTTT
- | TRBJ2-7 | TRBV5-8 | - | CASSLVRDGLLGYEQYF | TGTGCCAGCAGCTTGGTGCGGGACGGCCTATTGGGGTACGAGCAGTACTTC
- | TRBJ2-5 | TRBV4-3 | TRBD1 | CASSQASYRGTATQYF | TGCGCCAGCAGCCAAGCCAGCTACAGGGGGACGGCGACCCAGTACTTC
- | TRBJ1-3 | TRBV5-1 | TRBD1 | CASSPGQPQGNTIYF | TGCGCCAGCAGCCCGGGACAGCCACAAGGAAACACCATATATTTT
- | TRBJ2-4 | TRBV11-3 | - | CASSSSPAKNIQYF | TGTGCCAGCAGCTCTAGCCCCGCCAAAAACATTCAGTACTTC
- | TRBJ1-1 | TRBV19 | TRBD1 | CASSKRQGGTEAFF | TGTGCCAGTAGTAAAAGACAGGGGGGCACTGAAGCTTTCTTT
- | TRBJ2-1 | TRBV5-1 | TRBD1 | CASSNGQGPGEQFF | TGCGCCAGCAGCAACGGACAGGGACCAGGGGAGCAGTTCTTC
- | TRBJ1-1 | TRBV30 | TRBD1 | CAWGNRGSGSDTEAFF | TGTGCCTGGGGAAACAGGGGCTCTGGCTCGGACACTGAAGCTTTCTTT
- | TRBJ1-5 | TRBV15 | TRBD1 | CATSTPFLGTGGQHF | TGTGCCACCAGCACTCCATTTTTAGGGACAGGGGGCCAGCATTTT
- | TRBJ2-5 | TRBV5-8 | TRBD2 | CASSLGAAGGANRETQYF | TGTGCCAGCAGCTTGGGTGCGGCCGGGGGGGCAAATCGGGAGACCCAGTACTTC
few | TRBJ1-5 | TRBV7-9 | - | CASTNSGGVSQPQHF | TGTGCCAGCACCAATAGCGGGGGGGTCAGTCAGCCCCAGCATTTT
- | TRBJ1-1 | TRBV9 | - | CASSVLPDTEAFF | TGTGCCAGCAGCGTACTCCCTGACACTGAAGCTTTCTTT
- | TRBJ2-5 | TRBV27 | TRBD1 | CASSLDRGMETQYF | TGTGCCAGCAGTTTGGACAGGGGGATGGAGACCCAGTACTTC
- | TRBJ2-3 | TRBV19 | - | CASSMMGGVGVGTDTQYF | TGTGCCAGTAGTATGATGGGGGGTGTTGGCGTGGGGACAGATACGCAGTATTTT
- | TRBJ2-5 | TRBV6-6 | - | CASSYPDSRVTQYF | TGTGCCAGCAGTTACCCGGACTCCCGCGTGACCCAGTACTTC
- | TRBJ2-1 | TRBV7-9 | TRBD2 | CASSLSGTSSGEQFF | TGTGCCAGCAGCTTATCCGGGACTAGTTCTGGTGAGCAGTTCTTC
- | TRBJ1-2 | TRBV4-3 | - | CASSQGFQGIYGYTF | TGCGCCAGCAGCCAAGGATTTCAGGGTATCTATGGCTACACCTTC
once | TRBJ1-2 | TRBV7-8 | TRBD1 | CASSLRDSRDYGYTF | TGTGCCAGCAGCTTGCGGGACAGCCGGGACTATGGCTACACCTTC
- | TRBJ1-5 | TRBV10-3 | TRBD1 | CAISSDRGNQPQHF | TGTGCCATCAGCTCGGACAGGGGCAATCAGCCCCAGCATTTT
- | TRBJ1-6 | TRBV5-1 | TRBD1 | CASSLVTGGNSPLHF | TGCGCCAGCAGCTTGGTGACAGGGGGCAATTCACCCCTCCACTTT
- | TRBJ2-1 | TRBV2 | TRBD1 | CASSPGTGAYSEQFF | TGTGCCAGCAGCCCCGGGACAGGGGCCTACTCGGAGCAGTTCTTC
- | TRBJ2-7 | TRBV6-1 | - | CASSEGSSYEQYF | TGTGCCAGCAGTGAAGGGAGCTCCTACGAGCAGTACTTC
- | TRBJ1-1 | TRBV21-1 | - | CASSKLGQGARGTEAFF | TGTGCCAGCAGCAAGTTGGGACAGGGGGCGCGGGGAACTGAAGCTTTCTTT
- | TRBJ2-7 | TRBV5-3 | - | CARSLGRASYEQYF | TGTGCCAGAAGCTTAGGCAGGGCCTCCTACGAGCAGTACTTC
- | TRBJ1-5 | TRBV7-2 | TRBD1 | CASSFSGQGTDQPQHF | TGTGCCAGCAGCTTTTCGGGACAGGGGACCGATCAGCCCCAGCATTTT
- | TRBJ1-1 | TRBV6-4 | - | CASSVEENTEAFF | TGTGCCAGCAGTGTGGAGGAGAACACTGAAGCTTTCTTT
- | TRBJ1-2 | TRBV6-6 | - | CASINTQQGYGYTF | TGTGCCAGCATCAACACACAGCAGGGCTATGGCTACACCTTC
once | TRBJ1-5 | TRBV2 | - | CASSDQGNSNQPQHF | TGTGCCAGCAGTGACCAGGGGAACAGCAATCAGCCCCAGCATTTT
- | TRBJ2-1 | TRBV7-8 | TRBD1 | CASSLMGQGAYNEQFF | TGTGCCAGCAGCTTAATGGGACAGGGGGCCTACAATGAGCAGTTCTTC
- | TRBJ2-1 | TRBV6-1 | - | CASSLSGPRRREQFF | TGTGCCAGCAGTCTTTCCGGGCCCCGGAGGCGCGAGCAGTTCTTC
- | TRBJ2-1 | TRBV4-2 | - | CASSQDYRTPWDEQFF | TGTGCCAGCAGCCAAGATTACAGGACGCCTTGGGATGAGCAGTTCTTC
- | TRBJ2-1 | TRBV9 | TRBD2 | CASSVVGLTYNEQFF | TGTGCCAGCAGCGTAGTGGGACTAACTTACAATGAGCAGTTCTTC
once | TRBJ2-1 | TRBV5-8 | - | CASADARWNEQFF | TGTGCCAGCGCCGATGCGAGGTGGAATGAGCAGTTCTTC
- | TRBJ2-7 | TRBV5-4 | TRBD2 | CASSLVGGLAGTNYEQYF | TGTGCCAGCAGCTTGGTTGGCGGACTAGCGGGGACGAATTACGAGCAGTACTTC
- | TRBJ2-5 | TRBV7-9 | TRBD2 | CASSGGLGETQYF | TGTGCCAGCAGCGGGGGACTAGGAGAGACCCAGTACTTC
- | TRBJ1-1 | TRBV7-3 | - | CASSYTGDDTEAFF | TGTGCCAGCAGCTATACAGGAGACGACACTGAAGCTTTCTTT
- | TRBJ2-7 | TRBV7-9 | - | CASSLVRGYEQYF | TGTGCCAGCAGCTTGGTGCGAGGGTACGAGCAGTACTTC
- | TRBJ1-1 | TRBV18 | TRBD1 | CASSPPGQGEAFF | TGTGCCAGCTCACCGCCGGGACAGGGGGAAGCTTTCTTT
- | TRBJ1-1 | TRBV2 | - | CASRRLNTEAFF | TGTGCCAGCAGGCGGTTGAACACTGAAGCTTTCTTT
- | TRBJ1-2 | TRBV9 | - | CASSSPERKLYGYTF | TGTGCCAGCAGCTCCCCCGAGAGGAAATTATATGGCTACACCTTC
- | TRBJ1-5 | TRBV13 | - | CASSFQGDNQPQHF | TGTGCCAGCAGCTTTCAGGGTGACAATCAGCCCCAGCATTTT
- | TRBJ2-2 | TRBV5-4 | TRBD1 | CASSFGTGVSGELFF | TGTGCCAGCAGCTTCGGGACAGGGGTCTCCGGGGAGCTGTTTTTT
- | TRBJ2-3 | TRBV7-3 | TRBD2 | CASSFSGGGSTDTQYF | TGTGCCAGCAGCTTCAGCGGGGGGGGGAGCACAGATACGCAGTATTTT